Each of the 7 T cell receptor beta chains below was sequenced from the same sample in a study of T cells in Graves' hyperthyroidism and ophthalmopathy. TCR beta CDR3 regions were amplified from RNA transcripts. HTBI primers were employed in a first-round RT-PCR of the TCR CDR3. TCRdb called the multiplex PCR reads again in MiXCR, with one record for every CDR3 protein. The table has just under 750,000 distinct CDR3 sequences, approximately 36% seen once. Material for sequencing was blood. The receptors were gathered from a woman aged 40-49 years with Graves' hyperthyroidism.

The chain's CDR3 is CSARSGISTDTQYF. The CDR3 DNA sequence: TGCAGTGCCCGGAGTGGGATCAGCACAGATACGCAGTATTTT. V gene TRBV20-1 combines with J gene TRBJ2-3, with no clear D. V lost 6 bases to trimming and J lost 0 bases, with 13 bases between them. In germline, CDR1 is DFQATT, CDR2 SNEGSKA (reference sequence). CDR3 length: 14 residues.

This sequence joins TRBV29-1 and TRBJ2-5, with a weak D call TRBD2 (5 bases). The CDR3 covers 13 residues. Germline V gives CDR1 SQVTM, CDR2 ANQGSEA. The V end lost 1 base, the J end lost 3 bases, and 9 bases lay between the germline ends. The CDR3 DNA reads TGCAGCGTTGAAGGGACTTCCGAAGAGACCCAGTACTTC. Protein: CSVEGTSEETQYF.

This clonotype was observed a few times. The V gene is TRBV12-3 or TRBV12-4, the J gene TRBJ1-2; D possibly corresponds to TRBD1 (6 bases). Trimming left V 6 bases short and J 10 bases short, with 21 bases between. CDR3 length equals 14 residues. CDR3 nucleotides: TGTGCCAGCAGGCGGGACGGGGGGGCCGGCGACTACACCTTC. It codes for CASRRDGGAGDYTF.

The sample holds many counts of this clonotype. The rearrangement joins TRBV6-6 to TRBJ1-2, with D uncertain. Germline CDR1 reads MNHNY; CDR2 reads SVGAGI (reference sequence). CDR3 length: 14 residues. The V and J ends lost 6 bases and 6 bases respectively, with 17 bases between them. The CDR3 DNA is TGTGCCAGCAGCACCGGTAGTGGTCGGGATGGCTACACCTTC. Its translation is CASSTGSGRDGYTF.

There are many counts of this clonotype. Sequence at one end of the junction differs from germline and may be a read error. The genes are TRBV7-9 and TRBJ2-7; 9 bases are shared with TRBD2. Germline CDR1 SEHNR, CDR2 FQNEAQ (reference sequence). This CDR3 has 13 amino acids. The CDR3 region has the DNA TGCGCCAGCAGCCCCCGGACTAGCGACGAGCAGTACTTC. The encoded protein is CASSPRTSDEQYF.

This clonotype came up a few times. The V call is TRBV20-1, the J call TRBJ2-7, with D possibly being TRBD1 or TRBD2 (5 bases each). CDR3 length equals 14 residues. From germline, CDR1 is DFQATT and CDR2 SNEGSKA (reference sequence). Trimming pared 0 bases from V and 4 bases from J, leaving 13 bases between. CDR3 nucleotides: TGCAGTGCTAGAGACCTCCGGGGCGAATACGAGCAGTACTTC. This sequence encodes CSARDLRGEYEQYF.

V gene TRBV20-1 combines with J gene TRBJ2-7, with D perhaps matching TRBD2 (6 bases). The CDR3 totals 13 residues. V gave up 4 bases and J gave up 0 bases, with 10 bases separating them. Germline V lookup: CDR1 DFQATT, CDR2 SNEGSKA (reference sequence). This CDR3 reads CSATRGDSYEQYF. For the CDR3, the DNA is TGCAGTGCTACCCGCGGGGACTCCTACGAGCAGTACTTC.